The T cell receptor (beta chain) described here comes from a study of human T cells and chemical hapten exposure. The germline gives CDR1 SGHVS, CDR2 FQNEAQ. The CDR3 loop spans 17 amino acids. Trimming cost V 0 bases and J 6 bases; bases outside gene matches: 8. This clonotype was recorded many times. Time point denoted: patch test 1, 2 weeks after DPC sensitization. Treatment meaning: therapeutic diphenylcyclopropenone sensitization with weekly scalp DPC. Every donor had alopecia and was 18 to 70 years old; all were suitable for DPC. TCRdb itself ran the RACE reads through MiXCR, one entry per CDR3 protein. The table shows about 360,000 distinct CDR3 sequences, with more than 4.5% occurring only once.

This sample comprised whole blood, obtained in connection with sensitization to the hapten diphenylcyclopropenone (DPC). The origin of this receptor is a woman in her forties or fifties with alopecia areata. Some clones in this sample may be carry-over from other donors' samples. This chain connects TRBV7-8 to TRBJ1-2; 12 bases fit TRBD1. The CDR3, as DNA: TGTGCCAGCAGCTTAGCGGCGGGACAGGGGGCATCGGATGGCTACACCTTC. Translated: CASSLAAGQGASDGYTF.